This T cell receptor beta chain appears in the sequencing data of a study of somatic mutations in cytotoxic T cells in rheumatoid arthritis. Method: immunoSEQ multiplex PCR; TCRdb's copy keeps in-frame clones and lacks some. The table shows around 23,000 clones, with roughly 74% occurring only once. Regarding this clone: The antigen remains unidentified.

The length of the CDR3 is 14 residues. Deletions cut 3 bases from V and 3 bases from J, with 11 bases between. The V gene's germline CDR1 is LNHDA and CDR2 SQIVND (reference sequence). General study results and limits: Rising age went with increasing CD8+ clonality in rheumatoid arthritis patients; healthy controls showed no such increase. About an eighth of the roughly 65 patients had a largest CD8+ clone above 20% of CD8+ cells.

The material sequenced was CD8+ T cells sorted from blood. The genes are TRBV19 and TRBJ1-2; D gene ambiguous. The receptor was isolated from a woman between 18 and 29 years old in good health. In DNA, the CDR3 is TGTGCCAGTAGTATGGTAGATTCCTACTATGGCTACACCTTC. Residues: CASSMVDSYYGYTF.